Here is one T cell receptor (beta chain) with its context. In the source study's methods: Reference gene primer amplification gave nucleated cell count estimates. The table came from immunoSEQ multiplex PCR; TCRdb's copy has only in-frame clones and leaves some out. Clone size and the V and J calls come from that table; the DNA yielded D and trimming. The table has 84,000 or so clones, roughly three quarters seen once. The germline V gene encodes CDR1 LGHDT and CDR2 YNNKEL (reference sequence). CDR3 length equals 16 residues. V shed 6 bases, J shed 0 bases, and the junction held 9 bases outside the gene matches. During active infection, Seattle patients enrolled and were then monitored through disease. This entry is derived from a study of blood T cell repertoires in COVID-19. As for the study in general: Sites in the United States, Italy and Spain provided acute and convalescent COVID-19 samples. Nucleic acid was either cDNA or gDNA, and it came from T cells, B-cell-depleted T cells, or PBMCs.

The receptor's source is a man between 60 and 75 years old with COVID-19, enrolled during active disease. Sequenced material: peripheral blood. The rearrangement joins TRBV3-1 (or the pseudogene TRBV3-2) to TRBJ1-2; TRBD1 aligns across 8 bases. The CDR3 is CASSLAGTGANYGYTF. CDR3 bases: TGTGCCAGCAGTCTAGCCGGGACAGGAGCTAACTATGGCTACACCTTC.